This T cell receptor beta chain was captured in a study of regulatory T cells in long-lasting Graves disease. This clonotype came up many times. Its antigen is not identified. The TCR beta library used iRepertoire HTBI primers with Arm-PCR amplification of CDR3. TCRdb analysed the multiplex PCR reads with MiXCR anew, one entry per CDR3 protein. The top ten hold around 24% of the sample, which has 400,000 or so distinct CDR3 sequences, about a quarter seen once. Study-level findings and limits: A limited number of samples was an acknowledged limitation.

Described time point: persistent/refractory GD, antithyroid drugs over 5 years with positive TRAb. There was RNA extracted from PBMCs, and the TCR library was made from it. The germline V gene has CDR1 LGHDT and CDR2 YNNKEL (reference sequence). The CDR3 sequence is 12 residues long. V was cut by 6 bases and J by 11 bases, with 13 bases left in between. This specimen consisted of peripheral blood mononuclear cells (PBMCs), obtained when the disease was refractory, from a patient treated with antithyroid drugs. This sequence was found in a female donor with Graves disease. The chain combines TRBV3-1 with TRBJ1-4; the D gene is possibly TRBD1 (6 bases). The chain's CDR3 is CASSRDQGKLFF. CDR3 coding DNA: TGTGCCAGCAGTAGGGACCAGGGGAAACTGTTTTTT.